A selection of T cell receptor beta chains follows, all from one sample in a study of blood T cell repertoires in COVID-19. Repertoires were generated with immunoSEQ multiplex PCR, while TCRdb's copy carries only in-frame clones and drops some. The repertoire holds over 70,000 clones, roughly 81% seen once, with roughly 9.8% in the top ten. Sequencing was performed on peripheral blood. The receptors here all came from a man in his 60s with COVID-19, enrolled during active disease. Each CDR3 is given with its conserved first and last residue.

>TRBV19|TRBJ1-1
CASSALDSNTEAFF
>TRBV11-2|TRBJ1-3
CASSLYRGDSGNTIYF
>TRBV5-1|TRBJ2-3
CASSLTSGRASLTDTQYF
>TRBV19|TRBJ2-1
CASSIDRSYNEQFF
>TRBV4-2|TRBJ2-3
CASSHRRADTQYF
>TRBV5-1|TRBJ2-5
CASSLQGLVLEETQYF
>TRBV5-4|TRBJ2-7
CASSKTRDEQYF
>TRBV12-3/TRBV12-4|TRBJ1-6
CASSYRDLPLHF
>TRBV19|TRBJ1-3
CASSTTNSGNTIYF
>TRBV27|TRBJ1-4
CASSLVGGEKLFF
>TRBV6-1|TRBJ1-2
CASSPTGANYGYTF
>TRBV2|TRBJ2-4
CASWRGQGIAKNIQYF
>TRBV5-4|TRBJ2-7
CASSLAGTGVEQYF
>TRBV5-1|TRBJ1-5
CASSEEGYSNQPQHF
>TRBV6-5|TRBJ2-2
CASSISGFTGELFF
>TRBV10-3|TRBJ2-7
CAIRANGENYEQYF
>TRBV5-6|TRBJ2-2
CASSPPAGDYTGELFF
>TRBV7-9|TRBJ2-5
CASSADSGWETQYF
>TRBV6-2/TRBV6-3|TRBJ1-2
CASSPHLESYTF
>TRBV6-5|TRBJ1-5
CASSPGTGGSQPQHF
>TRBV2|TRBJ1-3
CASSPGTLGNTIYF
>TRBV18|TRBJ1-1
CASSPGQNTEAFF
>TRBV21-1|TRBJ2-3
CASSSPKTGGNTDTQYF
>TRBV24-1|TRBJ2-5
CATSDPTGAQETQYF
>TRBV7-9|TRBJ2-5
CASSLRRGGQETQYF
>TRBV2|TRBJ2-1
CASSETTENEQFF
>TRBV10-2|TRBJ2-5
CASREGLAGIFWGETQYF
>TRBV12-3/TRBV12-4|TRBJ2-3
CASSFTGSAQYF
>TRBV3-1/TRBV3-2|TRBJ2-2
CASSPPGQGDAGELFF
>TRBV6-4|TRBJ1-2
CASSSTGGWGYTF
>TRBV5-1|TRBJ1-3
CASSPRQGGGSTIYF
>TRBV5-1|TRBJ1-4
CASSFGQGGEKLFF
>TRBV6-5|TRBJ1-6
CASTFSSSYNSPLHF
>TRBV5-1|TRBJ2-3
CASSLGLAPTDTQYF
>TRBV30|TRBJ1-3
CAWSVQGTGNTIYF
>TRBV11-2|TRBJ2-7
CASSLGAGEQYF
>TRBV28|TRBJ1-5
CASNTGQLGSSNQPQHF
>TRBV4-2|TRBJ1-2
CASSLTTGDYGYTF
>TRBV5-1|TRBJ2-3
CASSQQGFSTDTQYF
>TRBV9|TRBJ2-7
CASSVAGSYEQYF